This TCR beta chain came from a study of T cell responses to AZD1222 COVID-19 vaccine. Study-wide context: Second doses were pooled across both intervals (about 4 or about 12 weeks). Overall study findings and caveats: The study found Spike-specific TCR breadth and depth rose after two AZD1222 doses.

The germline gives CDR1 KGHDR, CDR2 SFDVKD. CDR3 size: 12 residues. Trimming took 1 base from V and 9 from J, leaving 6 bases between them. To note about this clone: Its antigen is unidentified.

This table comes from immunoSEQ multiplex PCR, and its TCRdb copy is limited to in-frame clones, with some not included. The data contain about 150,000 clones, more than 75% of them singletons. The starting material was peripheral blood, obtained on day 0 of AZD1222 vaccination. This chain joins TRBV24-1 and TRBJ1-5; possible D gene TRBD1, 5 bases. The TCR comes from an adult in good health. CDR3 region: CATSDFQGPQHF. The CDR3 region has the DNA TGTGCCACCAGTGATTTCCAGGGGCCCCAGCATTTT.